This T cell receptor beta chain was documented in a study of prognosis after radiotherapy for stage I lung cancer (TCRdb year 2021). Study-level background: Fewer than 20 stage I NSCLC patients were enrolled in Nanjing, China, between April 2018 and January 2019. About 14 patients had newly diagnosed primary stage I lung tumors, and about five had oligometastatic NSCLC after surgical resection of the primary tumor. All patients were regarded as medically inoperable, because of comorbidities in more than 10 patients and refusal of surgery in several patients. The cohort comprised under 15 men and six or seven women with a median age of almost 75 years, ranging from 53 to 84 years. Tumor histology was squamous cell carcinoma in over 5 patients and adenocarcinoma in roughly 12. SBRT was given in 3 to 5 fractions with a biologically effective dose of at least 100 Gy, using image-guided IMRT or VMAT. Concurrent therapy was not administered to any patient alongside SBRT. After SBRT, distant metastases developed in about 20% of the 19 patients at a median of 7 months, while the remaining 15 patients had no significant progression. Peripheral blood TCR beta repertoires were profiled in stage I NSCLC patients before and after stereotactic body radiotherapy, and the study then linked these repertoires to distant failure. The study sequenced approximately 38 blood samples from some 20 patients, one before and one after SBRT per patient. General study outcomes and caveats: Post-SBRT Shannon entropy and its change from baseline were lower in patients who developed distant metastases; baseline Shannon entropy was not associated with metastases. The small cohort and short follow-up limited the study, so independent validation of the findings is needed. Whether the expanded TCR clones were tumor-specific was not determined. TRBV and TRBJ usage frequencies reportedly varied with metastasis status, involving two V genes at baseline and several V and two J genes after SBRT. None of the reported P values were adjusted for multiple comparisons. Unique TCR clone counts fell after SBRT (median approximately 10,000 before versus under 8,000 after; Wilcoxon paired P=0.011).

All patients had node-negative disease on CT and PET/CT, and none had a history of other malignancies or prior chemotherapy or radiotherapy. Roughly 6 milliliters of peripheral venous blood were drawn into EDTA tubes at each of two time points. Ficoll-Paque Plus density-gradient centrifugation was used to isolate PBMCs. Right after collection, samples were placed at -80 degrees C and kept there until analysis. V drops 4 bases and J drops 13 bases, leaving 20 bases in between. There are 14 amino acids in the CDR3, from cysteine to phenylalanine inclusive. Left in the record is the CDR3 DNA by itself, 42 bases read in frame from the first base. For CDR1 and CDR2, the germline V gene lists MNHNS and SASEGT. The TCR beta CDR3 region was amplified from genomic DNA by two rounds of multiplex PCR. The first PCR round used primers specific to each TRBV and TRBJ gene, with sequences filed in Chinese patent CN105087789A. The second PCR round used universal primers. The Roche High Pure PCR Template Preparation Kit was used to extract genomic DNA from frozen PBMCs. Libraries were sequenced paired-end with 151 bp reads on an Illumina HiSeq 3000. In the authors' own workflow: CutAdapt was used to discard raw reads that did not contain the multiplex PCR primer sequences. High-quality paired reads were merged into contigs with PEAR. TRB V, D and J gene segments were assigned to each contig with MiXCR by alignment to reference sequences. CDR3 sequences were clustered by base quality and sequence similarity to remove sequencing errors. Diversity was calculated as Shannon entropy divided by the natural log of the number of productive TCR sequences. One minus Shannon entropy divided by the natural log of the number of unique clonotypes was used as the definition of clonality. Progression-free survival cut-offs for repertoire metrics were chosen using the Youden index of ROC curves, with analyses run in R 3.5.3. Using fastp trimming at Q25 and MiXCR clonotype assembly, TCRdb reanalyzed the public sequencing data and kept in-frame beta chains. Rows merge per CDR3 protein into single entries with the most common DNA and genes. Clone size and V and J calls follow TCRdb, not the original study. The sample table holds fewer than 40,000 distinct CDR3 sequences, of which under 40% were seen once. The top ten constitute around a sixth of the sample.

With respect to this clonotype: The antigen this receptor binds is unknown. Base qualities are missing; no much larger clone stands one base away.

The sequencing used PBMCs, collected before or after stereotactic body radiation therapy (not recorded which). The sequence derives from a donor of 50 years or more with non-small cell lung cancer. The chain links TRBV6-1 with TRBJ2-1, and possibly TRBD2, on 6 matching bases. The CDR3 corresponds to CASSGTGTLRGQFF. The DNA reads TGTGCCAGCAGTGGGACCGGGACTCTGAGAGGTCAGTTCTTC.